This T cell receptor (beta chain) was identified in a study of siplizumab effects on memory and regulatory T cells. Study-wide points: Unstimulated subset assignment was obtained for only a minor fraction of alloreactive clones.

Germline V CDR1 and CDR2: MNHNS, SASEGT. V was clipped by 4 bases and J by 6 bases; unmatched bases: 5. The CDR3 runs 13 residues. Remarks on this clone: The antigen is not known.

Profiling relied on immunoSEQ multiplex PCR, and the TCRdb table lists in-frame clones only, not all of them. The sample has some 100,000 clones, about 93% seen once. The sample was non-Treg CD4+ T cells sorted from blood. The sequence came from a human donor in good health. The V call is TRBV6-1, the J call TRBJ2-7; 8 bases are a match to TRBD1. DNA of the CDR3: TGTGCCAGCAGTGGGCAGGGGGCGGGCGAGCAGTACTTC. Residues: CASSGQGAGEQYF.